The sequence of this T cell receptor (beta chain) was determined in a study of T cell responses to AZD1222 COVID-19 vaccine. Regarding the study as a whole: Reportedly, close to half of spike-specific TCRs are directed against unmutated variant regions.

About this clone: What it binds is not known.

Libraries were prepared by immunoSEQ multiplex PCR; TCRdb keeps only in-frame clonotypes and omits some of them. The data contain under 130,000 clones, 91% of them singletons. The CDR3 length is 14 residues. Germline trimming cut 6 bases from V and 9 bases from J; bases unmatched to any gene: 10. CDR1 and CDR2 from the germline V gene are MDHEN and SYDVKM. The clonotype comes from an adult in good health. The sample was peripheral blood, taken on day 0 of AZD1222 vaccination. The rearrangement links TRBV28 to TRBJ1-4, with 7 bases that match TRBD1. CDR3 coding DNA: TGTGCCAGCAGACCGGGACAGAGCATGAAAAAACTGTTTTTT. This sequence encodes CASRPGQSMKKLFF.